The 5 T cell receptor beta chains below come from one sample, sequenced in a study of pediatric ulcerative colitis. Profiling relied on immunoSEQ multiplex PCR, and the TCRdb table lists in-frame clones only, not all of them. The repertoire has 40,000 to 60,000 clones, under 80% of them found once; the top ten carry 3.5% to 4.5%. During colonoscopy, one to two rectal pinch biopsies were collected. The sequenced material came from gut tissue. The receptors originated from a girl aged 5-17 years with moderate ulcerative colitis.

This clone was counted between two and nine times. The chain uses TRBV6-6 and TRBJ1-5, with 7 nucleotides matching TRBD1. Germline CDR1 is MNHNY and CDR2 is SVGAGI (reference sequence). The CDR3 spans 15 residues. The V gene end was trimmed by 6 bases and the J gene end by 3 bases; junction bases not matched to a gene: 8. CDR3 coding DNA: TGTGCCAGCAGAAGCACAGGGGACTTCAATCAGCCCCAGCATTTT. It encodes CASRSTGDFNQPQHF.

The chain combines TRBV6-1 with TRBJ1-2; D gene ambiguous. This CDR3 is 14 amino acids long. Germline V lookup: CDR1 MNHNS, CDR2 SASEGT. V was trimmed by 4 bases and J by 3 bases, leaving 12 bases between them. The DNA for the CDR3 is TGTGCCAGCAGTGTAACACTTGCCGACTATGGCTACACCTTC. Protein product: CASSVTLADYGYTF.

This sequence joins TRBV19 and TRBJ2-6; possible D gene TRBD1, 6 bases. The CDR3 loop spans 17 amino acids. Deletions cut 1 base from V and 1 base from J, with 11 bases between. Looked up from germline, CDR1 is LNHDA and CDR2 is SQIVND (reference sequence). Written as DNA, the CDR3 is TGTGCCAGTAGTATAGGGACAGCCCTTTCTGGGGCCAACGTCCTGACTTTC. This gives the protein CASSIGTALSGANVLTF. Full variable domain (missing parts from reference TRBV19 and TRBJ2-6): DGGITQSPKYLFRKEGQNVTLSCEQNLNHDAMYWYRQDPGQGLRLIYYSQIVNDFQKGDIAEGYSVSREKKESFPLTVTSAQKNPTAFYLCASSIGTALSGANVLTFGAGSRLTVL.

This clone was detected only once. The rearrangement joins TRBV5-1 to TRBJ2-7; D possibly matches TRBD1 or TRBD2 (5 bases each). CDR1 is SGHRS, CDR2 YFSETQ, per germline. The CDR3 consists of 14 residues. V shed 3 bases and J shed 2 bases, with 12 bases lying between them. In nucleotides, the CDR3 is TGCGCCAGCAGCTCGACTCAGGGACCCTACGAGCAGTACTTC. This translates into CASSSTQGPYEQYF.

V is TRBV5-5 and J is TRBJ1-2; the D gene is possibly TRBD1 (6 bases). V gave up 4 bases and J gave up 5 bases, with 15 bases separating them. CDR1 SGHKS and CDR2 YYEKEE come from the germline V gene (reference sequence). The CDR3 sequence is 14 residues long. The CDR3 DNA reads TGTGCCAGCAGCGTCGGACAGAGCGTTTATGGCTACACCTTC. It codes for CASSVGQSVYGYTF.